The 2 T cell receptor beta chains presented below share a single source sample, sequenced in a study of identical twins. TCRdb fed the 5' RACE reads into MiXCR, producing one record per CDR3 protein. Among approximately 670,000 distinct CDR3 sequences, 5.5% to 6.5% were seen once, and the ten largest hold around 2%. The sample consisted of naive T cells sorted from blood. The source is a man aged 18 to 35 in good health.

This clonotype was recorded many times. This sequence joins TRBV7-8 and TRBJ2-1, with 12 bases matching TRBD2. Per germline, CDR1 SGHVS and CDR2 FQNEAQ. There are 17 residues in the CDR3. The trim removed 4 bases at V and 8 bases at J, leaving 12 bases unmatched. DNA of the CDR3: TGTGCCAGCAGCTCCGCATGGACTAGCGGGATTGGTTATGAGCAGTTCTTC. Translated: CASSSAWTSGIGYEQFF.

This clonotype has a handful of counts. The chain employs TRBV20-1 and TRBJ2-5, with 15 bases that match TRBD2. Germline values: CDR1 DFQATT, CDR2 SNEGSKA (reference sequence). CDR3 length: 19 amino acids. The trim removed 0 bases at V and 0 bases at J, leaving 8 bases unmatched. The CDR3 loop reads CSARDWTSGRGPYQETQYF. Written as DNA, the CDR3 is TGCAGTGCTAGAGATTGGACTAGCGGGAGGGGCCCGTACCAAGAGACCCAGTACTTC.